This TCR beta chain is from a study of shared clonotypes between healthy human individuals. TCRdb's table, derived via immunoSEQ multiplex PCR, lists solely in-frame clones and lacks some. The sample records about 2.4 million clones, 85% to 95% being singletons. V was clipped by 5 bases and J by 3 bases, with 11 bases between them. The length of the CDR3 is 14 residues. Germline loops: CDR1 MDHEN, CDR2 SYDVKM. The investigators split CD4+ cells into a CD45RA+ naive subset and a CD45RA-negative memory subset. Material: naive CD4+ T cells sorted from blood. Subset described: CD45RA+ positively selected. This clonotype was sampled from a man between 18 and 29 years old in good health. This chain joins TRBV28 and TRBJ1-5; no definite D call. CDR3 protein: CASSLGPANQPQHF. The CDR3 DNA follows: TGTGCCAGCAGTCTCGGGCCCGCCAATCAGCCCCAGCATTTT. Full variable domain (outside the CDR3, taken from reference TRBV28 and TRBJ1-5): DVKVTQSSRYLVKRTGEKVFLECVQDMDHENMFWYRQDPGLGLRLIYFSYDVKMKEKGDIPEGYSVSREKKERFSLILESASTNQTSMYLCASSLGPANQPQHFGDGTRLSIL.